The 9 T cell receptor beta chains reported below all come from one sample, sequenced in a study of vaccination and CD4 T cells after COVID-19. Treatment here: approximately 9-day PBMC culture with coronavirus spike peptide pools or control peptides (ViraFEST assay). With the Oncomine TCR Beta short-read assay, DNA from cultured CD4+ T cells was sequenced. TCRdb re-analysed the PCR reads in MiXCR, keeping a single row per CDR3 protein. The data contain about 20,000 distinct CDR3 sequences, roughly half of them singletons. No antigens are known for them. This specimen consisted of CD4+ T cells from blood, cultured in vitro, obtained after SARS-CoV-2 vaccination. The receptor source for this set is a human donor who had recovered from COVID-19.

The rearrangement uses TRBV30 and TRBJ1-6; TRBD1 might be the D (5 bases). Germline CDR1 GTSNPN, CDR2 SVGIG (reference sequence). V lost 0 bases, J lost 5 bases, and 11 bases lay in between. The CDR3 has 15 residues. The CDR3 here is CAWSVLSRDNSPLHF. The CDR3 coding sequence is TGTGCCTGGAGTGTACTGTCCAGGGATAATTCACCCCTCCACTTT.

The rearrangement links TRBV27 to TRBJ2-4; D remains ambiguous. From germline, CDR1 is MNHEY and CDR2 SMNVEV (reference sequence). The CDR3 sequence is 14 residues long. Trimming pared 6 bases from V and 0 bases from J, leaving 9 bases between. CDR3 protein: CASSPRVAKNIQYF. The DNA for the CDR3 is TGTGCCAGCAGCCCTAGGGTAGCCAAAAACATTCAGTACTTC.

The chain has TRBV7-8 and TRBJ1-5; D unresolved. The CDR3 runs 15 residues. Germline CDR1 SGHVS, CDR2 FQNEAQ. V was shortened by 5 bases and J by 4 bases, with 15 bases between the two germline ends. CDR3 amino acids: CASSPLATINQPQHF. CDR3 coding DNA: TGTGCCAGCAGCCCGTTGGCTACGATAAATCAGCCCCAGCATTTT.

The chain couples TRBV20-1 to TRBJ2-5; 11 positions agree with TRBD2. The CDR3 sequence is 14 residues long. CDR1 and CDR2 from the germline V gene are DFQATT and SNEGSKA (reference sequence). J gave up 3 bases and V 0 bases, and 0 bases lay outside the gene matches. The CDR3 region is CSARELAGEETQYF. In DNA form, the CDR3 reads TGCAGTGCTAGAGAACTAGCGGGGGAAGAGACCCAGTACTTC.

This clonotype was counted only a few times. This chain links TRBV20-1 with TRBJ2-2, with 11 bases identical to TRBD2. There are 17 residues in the CDR3. The ends lost 6 bases at V and 4 bases at J; junction bases unmatched: 13. Germline lookup yields CDR1 DFQATT and CDR2 SNEGSKA (reference sequence). CDR3 sequence reads: CSAKTPTSGSPTGELFF. As DNA, the CDR3 is TGCAGTGCCAAGACCCCAACTAGCGGGAGTCCCACCGGGGAGCTGTTTTTT.

The chain is built from TRBV20-1 and TRBJ1-4; 7 bases line up with TRBD1. In germline, CDR1 is DFQATT, CDR2 SNEGSKA (reference sequence). With 3 bases clipped from V and 5 bases from J, the junction kept 9 bases outside the gene matches. CDR3 length: 15 residues. CDR3 region: CSASRVTGLNEKLFF. The DNA of the CDR3 is TGCAGTGCTAGTAGGGTGACAGGGCTGAATGAAAAACTGTTTTTT.

The CDR3 reads CASSELRTADGYTF. CDR3 DNA: TGTGCCAGCAGTGAATTAAGGACGGCCGATGGCTACACCTTC. The chain combines TRBV6-1 with TRBJ1-2, with unresolved D. The CDR3 extends over 14 amino acids. CDR1 is MNHNS, CDR2 SASEGT, per germline. Trimming cost V 2 bases and J 6 bases, with 13 bases left between them.

In its sample, this clonotype was seen a few times. The chain is built from TRBV28 and TRBJ1-5; D is possibly TRBD1 (6 bases). V gave up 6 bases and J gave up 2 bases, with 20 bases separating them. CDR3 size: 17 residues. The germline CDR1 and CDR2 sequences are MDHEN and SYDVKM. The CDR3: CASSPTQGLSGNQPQHF. As DNA, the CDR3 is TGTGCCAGCAGCCCGACGCAGGGGCTCAGTGGCAATCAGCCCCAGCATTTT.

Only one count was recorded for this clonotype. The rearrangement joins TRBV19 to TRBJ1-1; 7 bases line up with TRBD1. Per the germline V gene, CDR1 is LNHDA and CDR2 is SQIVND (reference sequence). The CDR3 spans 15 residues. With 7 bases clipped from V and 0 bases from J, the junction kept 8 bases outside the gene matches. CDR3 nucleotides: TGTGCCAGTACCCCTCGGACAGGAATGAACACTGAAGCTTTCTTT. The encoded protein is CASTPRTGMNTEAFF.